In this sample, the clone carrying this T cell receptor beta chain turned up a few times. The source of the sample is a study of blood T cell repertoires in COVID-19. The CDR3 is 15 amino acids. Trimming cost V 4 bases and J 0 bases, with 11 bases left between them. Germline loops: CDR1 SGHRS, CDR2 YFSETQ. Sequencing was performed with immunoSEQ multiplex PCR; in TCRdb, only in-frame clones are kept and a portion is missing. The sample carries around 39,000 clones, around three quarters recorded once. This TCR derives from an older woman with acute or convalescent COVID-19. The sample consisted of peripheral blood. J is TRBJ1-5 and V is TRBV5-1, with a weak D call TRBD1 (6 bases). The CDR3 is CASSPGGASNQPQHF. The CDR3 bases are TGCGCCAGCAGCCCTGGGGGGGCTAGCAATCAGCCCCAGCATTTT. The whole variable domain, remainder taken from reference TRBV5-1 and TRBJ1-5, is KAGVTQTPRYLIKTRGQQVTLSCSPISGHRSVSWYQQTPGQGLQFLFEYFSETQRNKGNFPGRFSGRQFSNSRSEMNVSTLELGDSALYLCASSPGGASNQPQHFGDGTRLSIL.